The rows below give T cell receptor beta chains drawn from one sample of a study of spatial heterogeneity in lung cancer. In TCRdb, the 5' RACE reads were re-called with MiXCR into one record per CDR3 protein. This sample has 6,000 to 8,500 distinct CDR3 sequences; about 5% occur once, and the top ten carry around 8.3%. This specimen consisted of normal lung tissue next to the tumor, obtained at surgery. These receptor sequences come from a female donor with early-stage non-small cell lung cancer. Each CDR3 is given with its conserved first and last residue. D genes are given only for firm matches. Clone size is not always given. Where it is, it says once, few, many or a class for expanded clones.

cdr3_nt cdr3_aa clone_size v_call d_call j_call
TGCGCCAGCAGCGGACAGGGTACCTACGAGCAGTACTTC CASSGQGTYEQYF medium-sized TRBV5-1 TRBD1 TRBJ2-7
TGCAGTGCTAGAGTAGAAGCGCAAGAGACCCAGTACTTC CSARVEAQETQYF NA TRBV20-1 NA TRBJ2-5
TGTGCCAGCAGCCCACTGGCGGGTACGCAGTATTTT CASSPLAGTQYF NA TRBV7-2 NA TRBJ2-3
TGTGCCAGCTCACCGAGGACCGGTGAGACCCAGTACTTC CASSPRTGETQYF many TRBV18 NA TRBJ2-5
TGTGCCAGCAGCGTAGGACAGAACACCGGGGAGCTGTTTTTT CASSVGQNTGELFF many TRBV9 NA TRBJ2-2
TGCAGTGCTAGCGGGCCGACTAGCGGGAGGGCCTTAGCCGATGAGCAGTTCTTC CSASGPTSGRALADEQFF medium-sized TRBV20-1 TRBD2 TRBJ2-1
TGCAGTGCTAGGGGCTGGGCCATCTCCGAGCAGTACTTC CSARGWAISEQYF many TRBV20-1 NA TRBJ2-7
TGTGCCAGCATGATAGCAGGCCGCGTGGGCGAGCAGTACTTC CASMIAGRVGEQYF NA TRBV27 NA TRBJ2-7
TGTGCCAGCAGTTTCGCGAGCTCCTACAATGAGCAGTTCTTC CASSFASSYNEQFF medium-sized TRBV27 NA TRBJ2-1
TGCAGCGTTGAAATTCCCCGGACAGGGGAATATGGCTACACCTTC CSVEIPRTGEYGYTF many TRBV29-1 TRBD1 TRBJ1-2
TGTGCCAGCAGCTTGGCTTCGGACCGAGGCACAGATACGCAGTATTTT CASSLASDRGTDTQYF many TRBV5-4 NA TRBJ2-3
TGCGCCAGCACGGTCCAGTCAATGAACACTGAAGCTTTCTTT CASTVQSMNTEAFF many TRBV5-1 NA TRBJ1-1
TGTGCCAGCAGTCGGGACAGAGTTTCGTATGGCTACACCTTC CASSRDRVSYGYTF medium-sized TRBV6-5 TRBD1 TRBJ1-2
TGTGCCAGCAGCTCGACTAGCGGGGGGTACAATGAGCAGTTCTTC CASSSTSGGYNEQFF many TRBV11-2 TRBD2 TRBJ2-1
TGCGCCAGCAGGCGGGACTCCCCATTCACCAATGAGCAGTTCTTC CASRRDSPFTNEQFF medium-sized TRBV5-1 NA TRBJ2-1
TGCAGTGCTAGAGATCTCGGGGTATATCAGCCCCAGCATTTT CSARDLGVYQPQHF medium-sized TRBV20-1 NA TRBJ1-5
TGTGCCAGCAGTTTATCCCGTCCTAGCGGATATTCCAATGAGCAGTTCTTC CASSLSRPSGYSNEQFF medium-sized TRBV28 TRBD2 TRBJ2-1
TGCGCCAGCAGCACGGGACAGGGGGCCGCCGGGGAGCTGTTTTTT CASSTGQGAAGELFF many TRBV5-1 TRBD1 TRBJ2-2
TGTGCCAGCAGCTTTGGTCAGACAGCTAGCGGGAGAGACGAGCAGTACTTC CASSFGQTASGRDEQYF medium-sized TRBV7-9 TRBD2 TRBJ2-7
TGTGCCAGCAGCTTAGAAGGCAGGTTCCAAGAGACCCAGTACTTC CASSLEGRFQETQYF NA TRBV11-2 NA TRBJ2-5
TGCAGTGCTAGCGGAGGCGACAGTATCTATGGCTACACCTTC CSASGGDSIYGYTF medium-sized TRBV20-1 NA TRBJ1-2
TGCAGTGCTATCGAGGGGAGCGGGATTTCCACCGGGGAGCTGTTTTTT CSAIEGSGISTGELFF many TRBV20-1 TRBD2 TRBJ2-2
TGCGCCAGCAGCATATCAGCGGGAGGGGTCACCGGGGAGCTGTTTTTT CASSISAGGVTGELFF medium-sized TRBV5-1 TRBD2 TRBJ2-2
TGTGCCAGCAGCTGGACTAGCGGGAGGAACACAGATACGCAGTATTTT CASSWTSGRNTDTQYF NA TRBV12-3/TRBV12-4 TRBD2 TRBJ2-3
TGTGCCAGCAGACCCACCGGCGGAACGAACACTGAAGCTTTCTTT CASRPTGGTNTEAFF NA TRBV6-1 NA TRBJ1-1
TGTGCCAGCAGCACTCGGACCAAGGGCATTCAGTACTTC CASSTRTKGIQYF many TRBV13 NA TRBJ2-4
TGTGCCAGCAGCCTAGCTCGCGGGTCCGCTTTAACAGATACGCAGTATTTT CASSLARGSALTDTQYF medium-sized TRBV28 NA TRBJ2-3
TGTGCCAGCAGCCTACAGGGGTCCTACAATGAGCAGTTCTTC CASSLQGSYNEQFF many TRBV7-2 TRBD1 TRBJ2-1
TGTGCCAGCAGACCCCTGGACCTGAACACTGAAGCTTTCTTT CASRPLDLNTEAFF NA TRBV27 NA TRBJ1-1
TGCAGCGTCGGAGGGACAGGGGGAGAGACCCAGTACTTC CSVGGTGGETQYF many TRBV29-1 TRBD1 TRBJ2-5
TGTGCCAGTAGTATAGGGGTTACCTCCACAGATACGCAGTATTTT CASSIGVTSTDTQYF many TRBV19 NA TRBJ2-3
TGTGCCAGCAAAACACTGACTAGCCTGAACACCGGGGAGCTGTTTTTT CASKTLTSLNTGELFF NA TRBV6-1 TRBD2 TRBJ2-2
TGTGCCAGCAGCTTTACAGGGACGACGACGGGTGAGCAGTACTTC CASSFTGTTTGEQYF medium-sized TRBV7-2 NA TRBJ2-7
TGTGCCAGCAGTCCGCCAACTAGCGGAAACTACAATGAGCAGTTCTTC CASSPPTSGNYNEQFF medium-sized TRBV28 TRBD2 TRBJ2-1
TGTGCCAGCAGTTTATCGCACTTACTAGCGGGAGTTAACAATGAGCAGTTCTTC CASSLSHLLAGVNNEQFF many TRBV27 TRBD2 TRBJ2-1
TGTGCCAGCGTCACTAGTTCCACCGGGGAGCTGTTTTTT CASVTSSTGELFF medium-sized TRBV28 NA TRBJ2-2
TGTGCCAGTAGTACGACTAGCGGGAGTTTAGACGAGCAGTACTTC CASSTTSGSLDEQYF few TRBV19 TRBD2 TRBJ2-7
TGTGCCAACCGAGGTGGGGTGGAGACCCAGTACTTC CANRGGVETQYF medium-sized TRBV6-5 NA TRBJ2-5